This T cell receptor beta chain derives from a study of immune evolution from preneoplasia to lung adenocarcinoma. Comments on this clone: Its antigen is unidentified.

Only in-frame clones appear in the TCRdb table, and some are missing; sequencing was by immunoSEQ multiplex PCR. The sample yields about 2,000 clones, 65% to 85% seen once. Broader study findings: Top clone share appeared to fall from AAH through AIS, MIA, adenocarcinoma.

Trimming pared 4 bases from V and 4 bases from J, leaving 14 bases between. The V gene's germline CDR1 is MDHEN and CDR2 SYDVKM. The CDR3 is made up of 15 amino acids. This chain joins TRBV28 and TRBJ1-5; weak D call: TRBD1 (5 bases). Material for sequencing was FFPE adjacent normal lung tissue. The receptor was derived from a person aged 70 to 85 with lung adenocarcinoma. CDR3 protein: CASSSPRRGNQPQHF. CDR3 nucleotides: TGTGCCAGCAGTTCACCCCGTCGGGGGAATCAGCCCCAGCATTTT.